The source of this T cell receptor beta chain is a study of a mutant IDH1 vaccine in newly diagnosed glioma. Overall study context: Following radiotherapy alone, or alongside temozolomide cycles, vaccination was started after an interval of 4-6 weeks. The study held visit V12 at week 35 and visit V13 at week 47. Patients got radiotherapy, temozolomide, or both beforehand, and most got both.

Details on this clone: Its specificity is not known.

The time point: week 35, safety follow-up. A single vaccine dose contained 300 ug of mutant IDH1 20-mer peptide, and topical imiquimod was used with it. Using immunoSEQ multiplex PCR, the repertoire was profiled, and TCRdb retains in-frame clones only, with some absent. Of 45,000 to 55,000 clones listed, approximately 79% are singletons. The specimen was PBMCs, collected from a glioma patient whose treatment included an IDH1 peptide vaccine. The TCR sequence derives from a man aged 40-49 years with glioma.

CDR3 sequence: CASSEDRASYEQYF. CDR3 nucleotides: TGTGCCAGCAGCGAGGACAGGGCATCCTACGAGCAGTACTTC. The chain combines TRBV5-4 with TRBJ2-7, with TRBD1 matching over 8 bases. The CDR3 has 14 amino acids. V lost 4 bases and J lost 1; bases outside the gene matches: 4. Germline-derived CDR1 and CDR2 are SGHNT and YYREEE (reference sequence).